This TCR beta chain derives from a study of blood T cell repertoires in COVID-19. Looking at the study overall: Specimens from acute and convalescent COVID-19 originated in the United States, Italy and Spain. PBMCs, B-cell-depleted T cells, or T cells were the source of the cDNA or gDNA that made up the material.

In the authors' methods: Amplifying reference gene primers gave estimates of nucleated cell counts. Sequencing used immunoSEQ multiplex PCR; TCRdb keeps in-frame clones, though not all of them. D and trimming come from the DNA, and the V and J calls and clone size come from that table. The repertoire holds fewer than 11,000 clones, with nearly 90% as singletons. The CDR3 contains 13 residues. The specimen was peripheral blood. The receptor's source is a human donor in a cohort sampled during active COVID-19. This chain connects TRBV7-5 to TRBJ1-1. TRBV7-5 is designated a pseudogene. The CDR3 DNA reads as TGTGCCAGAAGCTTAGGCCAGAGGACTGAAGCTTTCTTT. It translates to CARSLGQRTEAFF.